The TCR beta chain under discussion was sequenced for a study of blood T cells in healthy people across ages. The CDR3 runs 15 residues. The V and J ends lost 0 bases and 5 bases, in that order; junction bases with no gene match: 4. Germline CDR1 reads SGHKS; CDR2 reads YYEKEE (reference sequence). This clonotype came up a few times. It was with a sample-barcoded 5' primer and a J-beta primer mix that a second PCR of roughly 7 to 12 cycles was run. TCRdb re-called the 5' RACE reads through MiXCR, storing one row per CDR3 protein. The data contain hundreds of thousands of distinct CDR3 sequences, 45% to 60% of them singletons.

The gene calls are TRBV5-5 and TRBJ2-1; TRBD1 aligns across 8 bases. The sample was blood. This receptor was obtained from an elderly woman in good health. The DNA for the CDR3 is TGTGCCAGCAGCTTGGCCCAGGGGGCGAACAATGAGCAGTTCTTC. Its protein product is CASSLAQGANNEQFF.